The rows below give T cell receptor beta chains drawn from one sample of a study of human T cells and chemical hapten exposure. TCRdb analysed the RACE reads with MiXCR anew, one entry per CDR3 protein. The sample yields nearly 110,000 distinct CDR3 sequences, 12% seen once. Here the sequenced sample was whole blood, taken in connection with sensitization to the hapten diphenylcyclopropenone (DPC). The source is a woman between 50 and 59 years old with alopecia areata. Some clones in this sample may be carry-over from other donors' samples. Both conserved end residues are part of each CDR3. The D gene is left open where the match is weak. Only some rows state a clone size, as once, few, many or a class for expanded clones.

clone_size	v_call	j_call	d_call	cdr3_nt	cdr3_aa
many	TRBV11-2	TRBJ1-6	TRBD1	TGTGCCAGCAGCTTACAGGGGGGTTTGAGTTCACCCCTCCACTTT	CASSLQGGLSSPLHF
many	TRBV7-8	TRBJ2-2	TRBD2	TGTGCCAGCAGCTTCTGGGCTAGCGGGAGTTCATGGATGTTCGGCACCGGGGAGCTGTTTTTT	CASSFWASGSSWMFGTGELFF
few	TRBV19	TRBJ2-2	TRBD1	TGTGCCAGTAGTATGGGACAGATCTACACCGGGGAGCTGTTTTTT	CASSMGQIYTGELFF
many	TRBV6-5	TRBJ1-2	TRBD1	TGTGCCAGCAGTTACTCCTGGACAGGGGACTATGGCTACACCTTC	CASSYSWTGDYGYTF
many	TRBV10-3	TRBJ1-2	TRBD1	TGTGCCATCGGACAGGGGGCCTATGGCTACACCTTC	CAIGQGAYGYTF
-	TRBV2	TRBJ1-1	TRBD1	TGTGCCAGCAGGAAGGAGACAGGGTCAACTGAAGCTTTCTTT	CASRKETGSTEAFF
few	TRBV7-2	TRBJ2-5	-	TGTGCCAGCAGCTCCCCTGGGAGAGGCCAGTACTTC	CASSSPGRGQYF
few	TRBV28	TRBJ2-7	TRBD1	TGTGCCAGCAGTACCCCCGGGACAGGGACCTACGAGCAGTACTTC	CASSTPGTGTYEQYF
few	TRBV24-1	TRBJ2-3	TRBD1	TGTGCCACCAGTGATTTTGGACAGGGCAGAGGGGATACGCAGTATTTT	CATSDFGQGRGDTQYF
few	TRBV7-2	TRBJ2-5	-	TGTGCCAGCAGCTTAGCGGCCCGAACGGCGGGGCTCCACGAGACCCAGTACTTC	CASSLAARTAGLHETQYF
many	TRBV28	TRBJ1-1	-	TGTGCCAGCAGTTTTAAGTTTTGGGCTTTCTTT	CASSFKFWAFF
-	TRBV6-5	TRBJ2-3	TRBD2	TGTGCCAGTCGGAAGCGGGGGGGCCACTTAGGTACGCAGTATTTT	CASRKRGGHLGTQYF
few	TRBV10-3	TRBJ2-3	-	TGTGCCATCAGTGAGGGGGACATTTTCGATACGCAGTATTTT	CAISEGDIFDTQYF
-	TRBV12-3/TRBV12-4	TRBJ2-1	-	TGTGCCAGCAGTTCACAGGTGGGCAAAGGCCGTGGGAATGAGCAGTTCTTC	CASSSQVGKGRGNEQFF
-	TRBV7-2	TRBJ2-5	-	TGTGCCAGCAGCCCACAAAGGAACAGCCAAGAGACCCAGTACTTC	CASSPQRNSQETQYF
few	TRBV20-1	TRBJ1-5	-	TGCAGTGCCGTGGGGACTGCTAGCAATCAGCCCCAGCATTTT	CSAVGTASNQPQHF
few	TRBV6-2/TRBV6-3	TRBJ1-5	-	TGTGCCAGCACCCCTAGGGCCGCTTCTCAGCCCCAGCATTTT	CASTPRAASQPQHF
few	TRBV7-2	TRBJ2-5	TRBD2	TGTGCCAGCAGCCTCGATAGCGGGGGAAAGACCCAGTACTTC	CASSLDSGGKTQYF
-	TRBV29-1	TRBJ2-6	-	TGCAGCGCCGTCTCGAGCTCTGGGGCCAACGTCCTGACTTTC	CSAVSSSGANVLTF
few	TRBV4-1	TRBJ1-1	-	TGCGCCAGCAGCCAAGAAATTTTAGGTCCCACTGAAGCTTTCTTT	CASSQEILGPTEAFF
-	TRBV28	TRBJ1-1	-	TGTGCCAGCAGTCACATGCGATCCAGGGGAGCTTTCTTT	CASSHMRSRGAFF
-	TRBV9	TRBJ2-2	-	TGTGCCAGCAGCGTAGTAGGGGACGGTAGGCTGTTTTTT	CASSVVGDGRLFF